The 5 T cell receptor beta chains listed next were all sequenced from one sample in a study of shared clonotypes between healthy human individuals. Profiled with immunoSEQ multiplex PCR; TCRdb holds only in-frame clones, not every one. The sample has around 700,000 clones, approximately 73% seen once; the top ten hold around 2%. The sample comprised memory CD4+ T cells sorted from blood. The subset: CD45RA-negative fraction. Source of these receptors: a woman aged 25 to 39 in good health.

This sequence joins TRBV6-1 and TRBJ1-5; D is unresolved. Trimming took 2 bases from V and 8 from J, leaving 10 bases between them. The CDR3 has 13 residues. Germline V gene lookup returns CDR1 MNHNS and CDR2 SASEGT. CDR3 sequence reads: CASSETGAEPQHF. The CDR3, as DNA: TGTGCCAGCAGTGAAACGGGTGCCGAGCCCCAGCATTTT.

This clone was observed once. CDR3 protein: CASSILRTTGELFF. The DNA of the CDR3 is TGTGCCAGCAGTATTCTCCGGACCACCGGGGAGCTGTTTTTT. The chain couples TRBV6-1 to TRBJ2-2; D gene uncertain. CDR1 MNHNS and CDR2 SASEGT come from the germline V gene. With 5 bases removed from V and 4 bases from J, the gap between germline ends came to 11 bases. This CDR3 region has 14 residues.

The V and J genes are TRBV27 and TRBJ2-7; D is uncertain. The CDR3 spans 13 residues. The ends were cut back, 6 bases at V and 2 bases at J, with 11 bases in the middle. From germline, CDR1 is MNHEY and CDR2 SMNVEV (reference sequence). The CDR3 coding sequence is TGTGCCAGCAGCGTTCTGCAAACCTACGAGCAGTACTTC. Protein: CASSVLQTYEQYF.

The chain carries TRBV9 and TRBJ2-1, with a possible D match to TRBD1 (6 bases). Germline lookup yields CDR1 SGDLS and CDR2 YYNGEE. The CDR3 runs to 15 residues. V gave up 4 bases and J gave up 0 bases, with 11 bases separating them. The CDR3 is CASSSLGGSYNEQFF. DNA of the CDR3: TGTGCCAGCAGCTCTTTAGGGGGCTCCTACAATGAGCAGTTCTTC.

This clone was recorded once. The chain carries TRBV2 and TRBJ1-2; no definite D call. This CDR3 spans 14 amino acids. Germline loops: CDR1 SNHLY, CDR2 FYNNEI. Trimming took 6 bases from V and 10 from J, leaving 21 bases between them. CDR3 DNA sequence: TGTGCCAGCAGGCGGGAGGGCCTTTCCGTGGACTACACCTTC. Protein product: CASRREGLSVDYTF.